Below, one T cell receptor (beta chain) is given with its context. It has no known antigen specificity. Base qualities are not at hand, and no much larger clone is one base apart. This entry belongs to a study of blood T cell repertoires in COVID-19 (dated by TCRdb to the early 2020s). The study in broad terms: Collaborator samples came from the United States, Italy and Spain and covered acute and convalescent phases of COVID-19. The dataset comprised deeply sampled blood TCRbeta repertoires from subjects exposed to, actively infected with, or recovered from COVID-19. The repertoires were released in a freely available public database meant as a resource for research on the immune response to SARS-CoV-2. Where available, HLA class I and class II types were obtained from metadata supplied by the sample provider rather than from assay-based typing. Nearly every sample came with metadata listing a de-identified subject ID, COVID-19 status, age in years and sex. Samples were obtained from the ongoing ImmuneRACE study (first 160 participants) and from 1,254 subjects provided by 6 global collaborators. The prospective study material was composed of cDNA or gDNA derived from T cells, B-cell-depleted T cells, or PBMCs. What the work shows at the level of the full study, not this receptor alone: The quantity of clinical and demographic metadata differed by source and by participant and was supplied without curation.

Each collaborating institution followed its own protocols to collect whole blood in K2EDTA tubes. For TCRbeta analysis, collaborators shipped samples in one of three forms: frozen whole blood, isolated PBMCs, or DNA extracted from either of those sample types. The immunoSEQ Assay, a bias-controlled multiplex PCR, was used to amplify TCRbeta CDR3 regions from genomic DNA. In the paper's pipeline: The number of nucleated cells in each sample was estimated by amplification of reference gene primers within the assay. Sequence reads were collapsed and filtered to measure the absolute abundance of every unique TCRbeta CDR3 rearrangement. For each sample, productive Simpson clonality was calculated as the square root of Simpson's diversity index across productive rearrangements. TCRdb took this table from immuneACCESS and kept in-frame rearrangements with V and J called. Such tables lack part of the clones; where checked against another copy, unresolved V genes explain under half of the gap, and the rest is unexplained. V, J and clone size derive from that table, while D and trimming were established from the DNA sequence. This sample comprises approximately 90,000 clones, roughly 70% of them detected only once. Approximately 14% of the sample belongs to the ten largest clones.

The CDR3 runs 18 residues from the cysteine to the phenylalanine. The entry retains the CDR3 DNA only, 54 bases that are in frame from base 1. At the junction V is shortened by 0 bases and J by 2 bases, with 16 bases in between. CDR1 and CDR2, looked up from the germline V gene, are LGHNA and YSLEER. The rearrangement combines TRBV4-3 with TRBJ2-2, and the D gene may be TRBD1, 6 bases matching. This TCR came from an elderly woman with acute or convalescent COVID-19. The specimen was peripheral blood. DNA sequence: TGCGCCAGCAGCCAAGAGGGAAGGACAGTCCTAAACACCGGGGAGCTGTTTTTT. This encodes CASSQEGRTVLNTGELFF.